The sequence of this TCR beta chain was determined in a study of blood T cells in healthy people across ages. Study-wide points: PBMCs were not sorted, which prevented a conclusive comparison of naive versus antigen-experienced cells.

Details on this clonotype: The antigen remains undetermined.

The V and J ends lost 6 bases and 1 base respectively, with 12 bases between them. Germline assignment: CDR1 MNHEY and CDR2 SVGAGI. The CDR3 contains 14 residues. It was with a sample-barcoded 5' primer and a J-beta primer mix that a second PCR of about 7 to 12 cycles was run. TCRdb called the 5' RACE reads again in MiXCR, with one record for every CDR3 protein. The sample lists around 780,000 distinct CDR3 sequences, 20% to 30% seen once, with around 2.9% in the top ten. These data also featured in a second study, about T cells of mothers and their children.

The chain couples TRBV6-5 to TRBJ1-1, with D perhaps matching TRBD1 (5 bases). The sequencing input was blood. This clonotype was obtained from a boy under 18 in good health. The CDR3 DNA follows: TGTGCCAGCAGCTACCAGCAGGGGAACACTGAAGCTTTCTTT. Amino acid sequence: CASSYQQGNTEAFF.